This T cell receptor beta chain was observed in a study of chemoradiotherapy in HPV16-positive cancers. Concerning this clone: What it binds is not known.

Overall study results and limits: Candidate HPV-specific clones and E7-related TCR motifs grew in tumor during treatment.

The V end was cut by 4 bases, the J end by 4 bases, with 11 bases between. Germline V gene data show CDR1 as SGHRS and CDR2 as YFSETQ. The CDR3 has 13 amino acids. Repertoires were sampled repeatedly during chemoradiotherapy. The repertoire was sequenced with immunoSEQ multiplex PCR; TCRdb's copy has only in-frame clones and lacks some. The sample includes 7,500 to 9,000 clones, nearly 90% of them seen just once. The sample here was tumor tissue, taken from a patient who underwent chemoradiotherapy. The source of this sequence is a human donor with HPV-associated anogenital cancer. The chain recombines TRBV5-1 with TRBJ1-1; perhaps TRBD1 as D (6 bases). The chain's CDR3 is CASSGQGSTEAFF. CDR3 bases: TGCGCCAGCAGCGGGCAGGGGAGCACTGAAGCTTTCTTT.